Sequencing of this T cell receptor (beta chain) was carried out in a study of T-cell memory formation after mild COVID-19. Study-wide background: TCR clusters were mostly confined to one donor each. Study results and limitations: The appearance of some responding clones in pre-infection memory suggested that cross-reactive memory joined. Later expanders leaned toward CD4+, whereas clones contracting from day 15 to 85 were balanced CD4/CD8.

Remarks on this clonotype: Its target is unknown.

Each CDR3 protein gets one entry after TCRdb re-called the 5' RACE reads with MiXCR. The repertoire holds almost 550,000 distinct CDR3 sequences, with over 20% as singletons. The V gene's germline CDR1 is SGHTA and CDR2 FQGNSA. V lost 4 bases and J lost 10; bases outside the gene matches: 10. The CDR3 spans 14 residues. This TCR was recovered from an adult woman who had mild COVID-19 (a few samples of this study predate the infection). Cell type and time point are not known. Input material: PBMCs or a T cell subset sorted from them (not recorded which). This chain links TRBV7-2 with TRBJ2-3; 8 nucleotides agree with TRBD2. CDR3 nucleotides: TGTGCCAGCAGCTCAGATCCGGGACTAGGCGCGCAGTATTTT. This codes for CASSSDPGLGAQYF.